This T cell receptor (beta chain) derives from a study of cytomegalovirus exposure and HLA in healthy donors listed by TCRdb under 2017. Turning to the overall study: An earlier analysis of roughly 630 of the donors reported approximately 300 Gb of sequence data and around 120 million unique TCR beta sequences from around 200 million T cells. An early release covering around 630 HLA-typed donors comprised about 320 gigabases of sequencing data and around 86 million unique TCR sequences. The genetic ancestry cluster associated with self-reported Caucasian donors included around four fifths of the roughly 360 genotyped donors. The study was designed to test whether signatures of past pathogen exposure could be identified by cataloging public T cell receptors. Using immunosequencing, the study profiled T cell repertoires from fewer than 700 subjects and related those repertoires to cytomegalovirus serostatus. In addition to the first cohort of 650 to 800 subjects, a separate validation cohort of approximately 130 different subjects was used. To predict cytomegalovirus infection status, the study brought together high-throughput TCR immunosequencing, statistical association of individual TCRs with disease status, and machine learning. A later analysis re-analyzed previously published TCR beta repertoires from approximately 700 donors and added high-resolution HLA genotyping to study TCR occurrence patterns. Rather than using new phenotypic data, the later analysis identified candidate immune exposures from TCR beta sequences and from how often those sequences occurred across donors. An earlier analysis of fewer than 750 of the donors used high-throughput TCR beta sequencing to judge whether each TCR beta V gene segment behaved as functional or pseudogenic. Donor age, sex, ethnicity and CMV serostatus were compiled together with the repertoire data. Genome-wide SNP genotypes for about 55% of the roughly 670 donors were used in a later genetic analysis, which treated that subset as a discovery cohort. All discovery cohort repertoires had been generated using a single sequencing platform. Class I and class II HLA loci were covered by the typing at four-digit resolution. Typing coverage differed by locus: A, B, C, DRB1 and DQB1 were typed in roughly 620-640 donors, DQA1 in 522, DPA1 in 606, and DPB1 in 400 to 480. Because of strong linkage in the cohort, roughly five DR-DQ haplotypes were treated as single units for association and clustering. On average, about 240,000 unique TCR beta nucleotide sequences were sequenced per donor among roughly 430 genotyped donors of the cohort, with 15% to 20% of those sequences being non-productive. The full study reports these points: In a later analysis, HLA-associated TCR beta chains showed more clonal expansion and lower generation probabilities than non-associated chains that were equally common. At a false discovery rate of 0.05, a later analysis linked under 20,000 TCR beta sequences to specific HLA alleles. Some IMGT-functional V segments, including TRBV6-2 and TRBV6-3, could not be distinguished by the 87-base-pair reads and were therefore excluded. In a later analysis, most CMV-associated TCR beta chains were found to appear HLA-restricted, with HLA associations seemingly driven largely by CMV exposure. When HLA alleles, especially DR and DQ, strongly co-occurred, TCR associations were difficult to assign to individual alleles. A total of 164 TCR beta chains were listed by the study as associated with cytomegalovirus. The authors suggested that the approach could potentially be generalized to other disease states and immunological phenotypes. A later analysis reported that several top co-occurrence clusters appeared linked to parvovirus B19, influenza, CMV and Epstein-Barr virus. In vitro tests confirmed that a few of the cytomegalovirus-associated TCR beta chains recognize cytomegalovirus antigens. Correlated functional status among segregating V segments might be attributable to linkage disequilibrium, but an unknown experimental factor could not be ruled out. In a later genetic analysis, a missense DCLRE1C variant was associated with V-gene and J-gene trimming of TCR beta chains, and the association was replicated in an independent cohort. In this cohort, only TCR beta chains were sequenced, and detectable features were limited by the absence of alpha or paired-chain data. The presence/absence analyses assumed that sequencing depth was roughly uniform across donors, and that assumption may not be true. A cluster of highly shared sequence variants was judged likely to represent a technical artifact of the sequencing pipeline. Because counts were too low, around 17 rarely observed V segments, including chromosome 9 orphons, were left out of the earlier analysis of 500 to 650 of the donors. In a later genetic analysis, fewer N-insertions in productive TCRs were reported among donors in an Asian-associated ancestry cluster than the roughly 700-donor mean. Because HLA typing was missing for some donors at each locus, association tests included only the typed subset. Broadly in line with IMGT annotations, most TCR beta V segments showed up in productive rearrangements about 90% or about 30% of the time in an earlier analysis of several hundred of the donors. In a later analysis, TCR association rates were found to vary across HLA loci, with the most associated TCRs seen for DRB1 alleles and the fewest for HLA-C alleles. The classifier was reported to diagnose cytomegalovirus status with high specificity and sensitivity in both the original and validation cohorts. A further reported finding was that TCR beta sequences accurately predicted the HLA-A and HLA-B alleles for most subjects in the first cohort. CMV serostatus was the only immune exposure information available for the cohort. Most TCR sequences were seen in very few donors, while some public TCRs were found in many individuals.

The cohort consisted of approximately 690 healthy bone marrow donors. All cohort members were sampled while nominally healthy, although unrecorded immune exposures were likely present. The donor tested CMV seronegative, placing the donor among the roughly 400 seronegative members of the cohort. A peripheral blood sample was provided by each donor, and peripheral blood mononuclear cells were used for TCR beta sequencing. The Qiagen DNeasy Blood Extraction Kit was used to extract genomic DNA from the blood cell samples. The library was generated by the immunoSEQ multiplex PCR assay. For the multiplex PCR, a mixture combining 60 forward primers for TCR Vbeta segments and 13 reverse primers for TCR Jbeta segments was used. The CDR3 region of rearranged TCR beta genes was amplified from genomic DNA by a multiplex PCR assay. The Illumina HiSeq System was used to sequence the amplified TCR beta libraries as 87-base-pair reads. The study's processing was this. Across the roughly 700 repertoires, a later analysis counted some 80 million unique TCR beta chains, 9.5 million to 13 million of which were shared by at least two donors. Raw reads were error-corrected and collapsed into unique sequences with a nearest-neighbor algorithm that merged closely related sequences to remove PCR and sequencing errors. To assign V, D and J gene segments, CDR3 sequences were aligned to IMGT reference sequences. For a sequence to be retained, a match of at least six nucleotides to both a V gene segment and a J gene segment was required. Rearrangements were called productive when the CDR3 lacked stop codons and stayed in frame with V and J; all others were non-productive. CDR3 was defined according to IMGT convention as the region running from the second conserved V-encoded cysteine to the conserved J-encoded phenylalanine. Sequences without an unambiguous match to a single V gene segment were excluded from the earlier analysis of 500 to 700 of the donors. In an earlier analysis of approximately 590 of the donors, a V segment was called functional when productive rearrangements were above 56.7%, and segregating when the standard deviation between donors exceeded 5%. A statistical classification framework was built for diagnosing cytomegalovirus status from the catalog of TCR beta chain sequences. A later analysis assigned V and J genes by comparing TCR nucleotide sequences with IMGT/GENE-DB human TR gene sequences. In a later analysis, CDR3 sequences and most-parsimonious VDJ recombination scenarios were assigned using the TCRdist pipeline. In a later analysis, every TCR beta chain was defined by the combination of its CDR3 amino acid sequence and its V-gene family, and reads without a unique V-gene family were dropped. To address suspected cross-contamination and a sequencing artifact, a later analysis removed around 590 highly shared, low-generation-probability nucleotide sequences. In a later analysis, a clonal expansion index was calculated for each public chain from normalized within-repertoire ranks of inferred template counts. In a later analysis, generation probabilities were computed with a VDJ recombination model fitted to out-of-frame rearrangements, and the resulting probabilities were checked against IGoR. In a later analysis, hypergeometric tests were used to score TCR-TCR, TCR-HLA and TCR-CMV co-occurrence, with a repertoire-size bias correction applied to TCR pairs. To estimate false discovery rates, a later analysis permuted the HLA or CMV assignments 20 times. In a later analysis, co-occurring TCRs were grouped with DBSCAN, and TCRdist sequence similarity was added when clustering was performed within HLA-allele-positive subsets. Co-occurrence clustering excluded repertoires with fewer than 30,000 or more than 120,000 public chains, plus five with anomalous nucleotide sharing. TCRdb stores this immuneACCESS table with in-frame sequences only. Part of the clones is absent; in the studies checked, under half of the shortfall reflects unresolved V genes, and no reason is known for the rest. The D gene and trimming were derived from the DNA, and the V and J assignments and clone size from that table. Across this sample there are under 200,000 clones, with over 70% seen only once. The ten most abundant clones make up more than 0.5% of the sample.

As regards this clone: Its binding antigen is unknown. Base quality data are lacking; no much larger clone is found one base away.

The germline V gene encodes CDR1 LNHDA and CDR2 SQIVND (reference sequence). From its cysteine to its phenylalanine, the CDR3 spans 12 amino acids. Only the CDR3 DNA stays, 36 bases, in frame from base 1. After removal of 10 bases from V and 0 bases from J, the junction retains 1 base not matched to a gene. The chain employs TRBV19 and TRBJ2-5; TRBD2 lines up with 8 middle nucleotides. What was sequenced was PBMCs. The source is a woman in her forties or fifties in good health and CMV-seronegative. CDR3 reads: CATGGYQETQYF. The nucleotide sequence is TGTGCCACGGGAGGGTACCAAGAGACCCAGTACTTC.